What follows are 20 T cell receptor beta chains derived from one specimen sequenced in a study of blood T cell repertoires in COVID-19. The repertoire was sequenced with immunoSEQ multiplex PCR; TCRdb's copy has only in-frame clones and lacks some. The sample shows some 110,000 clones, approximately 87% of them seen only once. Sequenced input: peripheral blood. The receptors here all came from a man aged 65-85 years who had recovered from COVID-19.

This clone was counted a few times. The chain uses TRBV27 and TRBJ1-1; 10 positions match TRBD1. The J segment lost 4 bases and the V segment lost 7 bases, leaving 3 bases of the junction unmatched. CDR3 size: 13 residues. CDR1 and CDR2 from the germline V gene are MNHEY and SMNVEV (reference sequence). This CDR3 reads CASTRTGGTEAFF. The CDR3 bases are TGTGCCAGCACCCGGACAGGGGGCACTGAAGCTTTCTTT.

The chain carries TRBV5-8 and TRBJ2-7, with D perhaps matching TRBD1 (5 bases). Germline CDR1 and CDR2: SGHTS and YDEGEE. The V end lost 1 base, the J end lost 1 base, and 9 bases lay between the germline ends. CDR3 size: 14 residues. CDR3 residues: CASSLTGLSYEQYF. As DNA, the CDR3 is TGTGCCAGCAGCTTGACAGGTCTTTCCTACGAGCAGTACTTC.

This clone appeared a few times. The chain combines TRBV6-4 with TRBJ2-3, with 16 bases matching TRBD2. The CDR3 consists of 17 residues. With V trimmed by 6 bases and J by 0 bases, 3 bases remained unmatched. Germline CDR1 is MRHNA and CDR2 is SNTAGT. The CDR3 loop is CASSGTSGGGSTDTQYF. The CDR3 coding sequence is TGTGCCAGCAGCGGGACTAGCGGGGGGGGAAGCACAGATACGCAGTATTTT.

This clone was seen a handful of times. The chain is built from TRBV5-1 and TRBJ1-2, with 9 nucleotides matching TRBD1. There are 13 residues in the CDR3. With V trimmed by 4 bases and J by 7 bases, 5 bases remained unmatched. Germline values: CDR1 SGHRS, CDR2 YFSETQ. CDR3 DNA sequence: TGCGCCAGCAGCCGGGACAGGGACGTTGGCTACACCTTC. Translation: CASSRDRDVGYTF.

V usage is TRBV6-6 and J usage is TRBJ2-1; the match to TRBD2 covers 11 bases. The CDR3 covers 16 residues. V trimming: 7 bases; J trimming: 5 bases; junction bases outside the gene matches: 10. The germline CDR1 and CDR2 sequences are MNHNY and SVGAGI (reference sequence). CDR3 sequence reads: CASTALAGVQNNEQFF. The CDR3 coding sequence is TGTGCCAGCACCGCACTAGCGGGAGTCCAAAACAATGAGCAGTTCTTC.

The chain combines TRBV15 with TRBJ1-4; D possibly corresponds to TRBD1 (6 bases). V lost 1 base, J lost 4 bases, and 7 bases lay in between. The germline V gene has CDR1 LNHNV and CDR2 YYDKDF (reference sequence). The CDR3 has 14 amino acids. This CDR3 is CATSRVQGNEKLFF. The CDR3 DNA is TGTGCCACCAGCAGAGTACAGGGTAATGAAAAACTGTTTTTT.

The chain is built from TRBV29-1 and TRBJ2-1; 8 bases fit TRBD1. After removal of 3 bases from V and 8 bases from J, the junction contained 9 bases not matched to a gene. Germline V CDR1 and CDR2: SQVTM, ANQGSEA. The CDR3 runs to 14 residues. The CDR3 DNA reads TGCAGCGTTGAGCTATCTGGACAGGGCGATGAGCAGTTCTTC. Its protein is CSVELSGQGDEQFF.

V and J are TRBV4-1 and TRBJ2-5; TRBD1 matches 8 bases. Germline V gene lookup returns CDR1 MGHRA and CDR2 YSYEKL. The CDR3 loop spans 15 amino acids. Trimming took 6 bases from V and 1 from J; bases not matched to a gene: 7. CDR3 sequence (DNA): TGCGCCAGCAGGAGGACAGGGTTGGGCCAAGAGACCCAGTACTTC. Protein sequence: CASRRTGLGQETQYF.

This chain connects TRBV15 to TRBJ1-2, with 7 bases identical to TRBD1. V lost 8 bases to trimming and J lost 2 bases; unmatched junction nucleotides: 5. The CDR3 contains 13 residues. CDR1 and CDR2 (germline): LNHNV, YYDKDF (reference sequence). For the CDR3, the DNA is TGTGCCACCCAACCGGGACAGAACTATGGCTACACCTTC. Translated, it gives CATQPGQNYGYTF.

The V gene is TRBV29-1, the J gene TRBJ1-2; 8 bases fit TRBD1. With V trimmed by 6 bases and J by 11 bases, 8 bases remained unmatched. This CDR3 is built from 11 residues. Germline V gene sequence: CDR1 SQVTM, CDR2 ANQGSEA. In DNA, the CDR3 is TGCAGCGTCGCCGGGACAGGAGTGTACACCTTC. Protein: CSVAGTGVYTF.

The genes are TRBV5-8 and TRBJ2-2, with TRBD1 matching over 9 bases. Germline CDR1 SGHTS, CDR2 YDEGEE. V trimming: 4 bases; J trimming: 4 bases; junction bases outside the gene matches: 8. This CDR3 is built from 16 residues. The CDR3 DNA is TGTGCCAGCAGCCCCTGGACAGGGGAATCCACCGGGGAGCTGTTTTTT. Its protein product is CASSPWTGESTGELFF.

This chain links TRBV5-1 with TRBJ1-2; a weak D match, TRBD1 (5 bases). Germline V gene lookup returns CDR1 SGHRS and CDR2 YFSETQ. This CDR3 is 13 amino acids long. V lost 6 bases, J lost 2 bases, and 11 bases lay in between. CDR3 nucleotides: TGCGCCAGCACTCCCGCAGGGAACTATGGCTACACCTTC. Translation gives CASTPAGNYGYTF.

The chain links TRBV25-1 to TRBJ1-2; D gene ambiguous. This CDR3 has 13 amino acids. Trimming pared 0 bases from V and 5 bases from J, leaving 7 bases between. Per germline, CDR1 MGHDK and CDR2 SYGVNS. The DNA of the CDR3 is TGTGCCAGCAGTGAATATCCTCGGTATGGCTACACCTTC. Its translation: CASSEYPRYGYTF.

This rearrangement joins TRBV7-3 to TRBJ2-1; 12 bases line up with TRBD1. The CDR3 contains 15 residues. With 1 base clipped from V and 9 bases from J, the junction kept 4 bases outside the gene matches. The germline CDR1 and CDR2 sequences are SGHTA and FQGTGA. CDR3 DNA: TGTGCCAGCAGCTTAATGGGACAGGGGGCTTCTGAGCAGTTCTTC. Its translation: CASSLMGQGASEQFF. The full variable domain, in which reference TRBV7-3 and TRBJ2-1 provide the parts outside the CDR3, is GAGVSQTPSNKVTEKGKYVELRCDPISGHTALYWYRQSLGQGPEFLIYFQGTGAADDSGLPNDRFFAVRPEGSVSTLKIQRTERGDSAVYLCASSLMGQGASEQFFGPGTRLTVL.

The rearrangement links TRBV30 to TRBJ1-2, with TRBD1 matching 7 bases. The CDR3 runs to 13 residues. Germline V CDR1 and CDR2: GTSNPN, SVGIG (reference sequence). The V and J ends lost 2 bases and 3 bases, in that order; junction bases with no gene match: 3. The CDR3 here is CAWSLQGYYGYTF. The CDR3 bases are TGTGCCTGGAGTCTACAGGGGTACTATGGCTACACCTTC. The full variable domain, completed using reference TRBV30 and TRBJ1-2, is SQTIHQWPATLVQPVGSPLSLECTVEGTSNPNLYWYRQAAGRGLQLLFYSVGIGQISSEVPQNLSASRPQDRQFILSSKKLLLSDSGFYLCAWSLQGYYGYTFGSGTRLTVV.

This chain links TRBV28 with TRBJ1-1; a weak D match, TRBD1 (5 bases). The germline gives CDR1 MDHEN, CDR2 SYDVKM. There are 12 residues in the CDR3. V was pared by 8 bases and J by 4 bases, with 11 bases between. CDR3 loop: CASQSGGTEAFF. The CDR3 region has the DNA TGTGCCAGCCAAAGCGGGGGCACTGAAGCTTTCTTT.

The rearrangement links TRBV5-1 to TRBJ1-2; 7 bases fit TRBD1. CDR1 is SGHRS and CDR2 is YFSETQ in the germline V gene. This CDR3 has 13 amino acids. Trimming cost V 4 bases and J 2 bases; bases outside gene matches: 2. The CDR3 nucleotides are TGCGCCAGCAGCCCGGGACAGAACTATGGCTACACCTTC. As protein: CASSPGQNYGYTF.

The chain has TRBV15 and TRBJ2-7, with unresolved D. The germline gives CDR1 LNHNV, CDR2 YYDKDF (reference sequence). With 0 bases removed from V and 4 bases from J, the gap between germline ends came to 7 bases. The CDR3 has 13 amino acids. The CDR3 region has the DNA TGTGCCACCAGCAGAGATCTTAGATACGAGCAGTACTTC. It is translated as CATSRDLRYEQYF.

The chain has TRBV5-4 and TRBJ2-1, with TRBD2 matching over 8 bases. The V segment lost 0 bases and the J segment 5 bases; nucleotides outside the gene matches: 4. Germline CDR1 SGHNT, CDR2 YYREEE (reference sequence). This CDR3 contains 15 residues. CDR3 bases: TGTGCCAGCAGCTTGGTAAGCGGGAGAAACAATGAGCAGTTCTTC. Protein sequence: CASSLVSGRNNEQFF.

The CDR3 spells CASSLGLAGGQGEQFF. DNA of the CDR3: TGTGCCAGCAGCTTAGGACTAGCGGGGGGACAGGGTGAGCAGTTCTTC. The gene calls are TRBV7-2 and TRBJ2-1; TRBD2 aligns across 13 bases. This CDR3 has 16 amino acids. The ends lost 1 base at V and 9 bases at J; junction bases unmatched: 6. CDR1 is SGHTA and CDR2 is FQGNSA in the germline V gene.